This record looks at one T cell receptor beta chain sequence and its context. This sample is part of a study of T-cell reconstitution after alpha-beta-depleted transplantation in children. Germline V gives CDR1 MNHEY, CDR2 SMNVEV (reference sequence). The J segment lost 4 bases and the V segment lost 10 bases, leaving 6 bases of the junction unmatched. There are 12 residues in the CDR3. The TCRbeta library incorporated unique molecular identifiers. TCRdb recomputed calls from the PCR reads with MiXCR, one row per CDR3 protein. The sample has 210,000 or so distinct CDR3 sequences, 8.5% to 10% seen once.

This clonotype originated in a human donor who donated a stem cell graft to a child with acute lymphoblastic leukemia. The V gene is TRBV27, the J gene TRBJ1-2, with 7 bases aligning to TRBD1. The specimen comprised PBMCs from the stem cell graft donor, sampled from the stem cell graft. The CDR3 DNA reads TGTGCCACCTGGGACAGCCTCTATGGCTACACCTTC. It yields the protein CATWDSLYGYTF.